This TCR beta chain emerged from a study of blood T cell repertoires in COVID-19. At the level of the study: Material from acute and convalescent COVID-19 was sourced from the United States, Italy and Spain. The analysed material was cDNA or gDNA that came from T cells, B-cell-depleted T cells, or PBMCs.

CDR3 length: 14 residues. Germline CDR1 and CDR2: MDHEN and SYDVKM. V lost 2 bases and J lost 2, with 9 bases in between. In the authors' methods: By means of reference gene primer amplification, nucleated cell counts were estimated. Libraries were prepared by immunoSEQ multiplex PCR; TCRdb keeps only in-frame clonotypes and omits some of them. V, J and clone size derive from that table, while D and trimming were established from the DNA sequence. The table records roughly 360,000 clones, roughly 80% of them present only once. Material: peripheral blood. The sequence derives from a human donor with acute or convalescent COVID-19. The donor label of this sample is uncertain. The V and J genes are TRBV28 and TRBJ1-1, with D possibly TRBD1 on 6 matching bases. CDR3 protein: CASSLDRTNTEAFF. Here the CDR3 DNA reads TGTGCCAGCAGTTTAGACAGGACAAACACTGAAGCTTTCTTT.